Reported below is one T cell receptor beta chain. This clonotype was observed a handful of times. Its antigen is unknown. Base qualities are missing; no much larger clone stands one base away. This specimen comes from a study of T cells after yellow fever vaccination (dated by TCRdb to the late 2010s). Study-wide context: The SMART-Seq v4 Ultra Low Input RNA kit was used to prepare libraries from fractions with low cell numbers. Two healthy male donors, one aged 18 to 30 and one aged 30 to 40 years, made up the cohort. Blood was drawn at multiple timepoints before and after primary and secondary immunization, with bulk PBMC replicates and cell subsets isolated. Bulk TCR alpha and beta repertoires were sequenced longitudinally to track T-cell clones before and after primary and booster YFV17D yellow fever vaccination.

What the authors observed across the whole study: The secondary T-cell response was weaker than the primary response but faster, peaking on day 5 instead of day 15. FACS-sorted repertoires could contain abundant contaminating clonotypes from the bulk population, so computational filtering was required. After the booster, most clones that had expanded after primary vaccination were detected again (around 96% of CD4 and more than 85% of CD8), suggesting broad maintenance of memory. A small fraction of clonotypes showed up in both the CD4 and CD8 compartments, probably as a result of convergent recombination. Because the study included only a couple of donors, the extent to which the findings can be generalized is limited.

TCR cDNA was synthesized by 5'RACE template switching, which introduced a universal primer site and unique molecular identifiers. Priming of cDNA synthesis was performed from both the TCR alpha and TCR beta constant segments. Library amplification involved two PCR steps, and the second step added sample barcodes and sequencing adapters. Sequencing of the libraries was done on either Illumina HiSeq 2500 (2x100 bp) or NovaSeq (2x150 bp). On the study's bioinformatics: MIGEC was used to demultiplex reads and collapse the reads into UMI consensus sequences, and MiXCR was used for V(D)J alignment. Clonotypes responding to the vaccine were identified with edgeR on replicate PBMC samples, with the criteria of FDR below 0.01 and a log2 fold change above 5 up to day 15. CD4 or CD8 identity was assigned to each bulk clonotype according to whether the clonotype was present at higher abundance in the sequenced CD4 repertoire or the sequenced CD8 repertoire. The raw public data were reprocessed by TCRdb itself: fastp quality trimming at Q25, MiXCR clonotype calling, in-frame beta chains only. CDR3 protein sequences are deduplicated, and each keeps its most common genes and DNA. The V and J calls here are based on TCRdb, not the publication. In all, the sample holds approximately 550,000 distinct CDR3 sequences, and about 19% of those were seen once. Jointly, the top ten make up roughly an eighth of the sample.

The CDR3 goes from the cysteine to the phenylalanine over 13 residues. Only the CDR3 portion is preserved as DNA: 39 bases, with reading frame beginning at the first base. V and J are truncated by 1 base and 10 bases respectively, leaving an intervening sequence of 13 bases. Taken from the germline V gene (reference sequence), the CDR1 and CDR2 loops are LGHDT and YNNKEL. The treatment or condition label, as the study defines it: live attenuated yellow fever vaccine strain. Two biological replicates of bulk PBMCs were collected at each blood-draw timepoint. A standard Ficoll-Paque protocol was used to isolate PBMCs from peripheral blood. RNA was extracted with TriZol from bulk PBMCs, CD4 and CD8 fractions, and dextramer-positive and dextramer-negative fractions.

The TCR comes from a man under 40 who received the YFV17D yellow fever vaccine. Sequencing used PBMCs, obtained 15 days after the yellow fever booster vaccination. Recombination joined TRBV3-1 with TRBJ1-2; TRBD1 is perhaps the D gene, given 6 matching bases. The CDR3 reads CASSQGSGHLYTF. The sequenced DNA is TGTGCCAGCAGCCAAGGATCGGGACACCTCTACACCTTC. With the portions outside the CDR3 filled from the reference TRBV3-1 and TRBJ1-2 genes, the complete variable region becomes DTAVSQTPKYLVTQMGNDKSIKCEQNLGHDTMYWYKQDSKKFLKIMFSYNNKELIINETVPNRFSPKSPDKAHLNLHINSLELGDSAVYFCASSQGSGHLYTFGSGTRLTVV.